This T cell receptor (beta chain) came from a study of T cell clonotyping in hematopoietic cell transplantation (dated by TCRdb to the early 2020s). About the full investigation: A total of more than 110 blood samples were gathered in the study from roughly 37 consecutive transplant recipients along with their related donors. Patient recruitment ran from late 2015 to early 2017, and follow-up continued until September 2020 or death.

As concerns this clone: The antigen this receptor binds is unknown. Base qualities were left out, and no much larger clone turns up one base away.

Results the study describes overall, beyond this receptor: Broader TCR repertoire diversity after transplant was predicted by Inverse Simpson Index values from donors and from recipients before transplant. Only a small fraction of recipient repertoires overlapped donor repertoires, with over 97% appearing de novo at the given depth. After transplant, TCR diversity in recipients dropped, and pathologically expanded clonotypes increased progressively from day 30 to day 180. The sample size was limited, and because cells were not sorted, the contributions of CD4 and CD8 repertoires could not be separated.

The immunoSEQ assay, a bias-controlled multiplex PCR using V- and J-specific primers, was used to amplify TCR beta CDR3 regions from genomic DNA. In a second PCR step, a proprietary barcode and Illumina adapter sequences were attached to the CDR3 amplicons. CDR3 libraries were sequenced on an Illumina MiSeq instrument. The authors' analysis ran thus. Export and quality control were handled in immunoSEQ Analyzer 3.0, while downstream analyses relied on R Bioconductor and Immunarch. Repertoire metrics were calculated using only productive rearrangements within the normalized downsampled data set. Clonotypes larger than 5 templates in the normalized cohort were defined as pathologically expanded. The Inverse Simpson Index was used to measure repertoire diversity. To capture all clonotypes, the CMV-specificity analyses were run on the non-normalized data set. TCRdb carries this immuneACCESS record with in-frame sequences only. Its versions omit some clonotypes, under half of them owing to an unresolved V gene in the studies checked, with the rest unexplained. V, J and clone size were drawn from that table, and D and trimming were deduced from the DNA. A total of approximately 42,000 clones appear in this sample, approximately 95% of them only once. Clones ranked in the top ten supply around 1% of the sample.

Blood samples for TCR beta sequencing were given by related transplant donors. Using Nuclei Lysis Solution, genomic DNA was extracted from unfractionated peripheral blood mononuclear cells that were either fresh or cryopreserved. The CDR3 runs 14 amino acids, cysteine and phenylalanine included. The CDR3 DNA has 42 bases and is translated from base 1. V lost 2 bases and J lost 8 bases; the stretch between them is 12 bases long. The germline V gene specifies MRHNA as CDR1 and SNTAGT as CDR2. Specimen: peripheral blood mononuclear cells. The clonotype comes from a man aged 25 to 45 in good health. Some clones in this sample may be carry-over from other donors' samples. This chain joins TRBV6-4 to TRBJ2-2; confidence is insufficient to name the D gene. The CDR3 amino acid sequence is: CASSDNVSPGELFF. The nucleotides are TGTGCCAGCAGTGACAACGTGTCACCGGGGGAGCTGTTTTTT.